The present TCR beta chain was sequenced within a study of shared clonotypes between healthy human individuals. Per the germline V gene, CDR1 is SGHNT and CDR2 is YYREEE (reference sequence). The V segment lost 4 bases and the J segment 6 bases; nucleotides outside the gene matches: 8. The CDR3 extends over 14 amino acids. Using immunoSEQ multiplex PCR, the repertoire was profiled, and TCRdb retains in-frame clones only, with some absent. Here the sample spans 2,500,000 or so clones, more than 90% being singletons. The receptor comes from a young man in good health. V is TRBV5-4 and J is TRBJ1-1, with 8 bases matching TRBD1. Sequencing was performed on naive CD4+ T cells sorted from blood. Subset reported: CD45RA+ positively selected. DNA for the CDR3: TGTGCCAGCAGCCCAGACAGGGGCCTTCCTGAAGCTTTCTTT. It yields the protein CASSPDRGLPEAFF. Filled out from reference TRBV5-4 and TRBJ1-1, the complete variable domain reads ETGVTQSPTHLIKTRGQQVTLRCSSQSGHNTVSWYQQALGQGPQFIFQYYREEENGRGNFPPRFSGLQFPNYSSELNVNALELDDSALYLCASSPDRGLPEAFFGQGTRLTVV.